The text below deals with one T cell receptor (beta chain). Its antigen remains unknown. With random hexamers, reverse transcription was performed on roughly 0.5 to 1 ug of RNA. From the immunoSEQ multiplex PCR reads, TCRdb called clonotypes with MiXCR, one entry per CDR3 protein. The sample carries about 77,000 distinct CDR3 sequences, about 92% recorded once. This record comes from a study of CD8 T cells in Susac syndrome. Study-wide findings and caveats: The study acknowledged a relatively small number of individuals in its TCR sequencing and HLA analysis.

This CDR3 is built from 15 residues. The germline V gene encodes CDR1 LNHDA and CDR2 SQIVND (reference sequence). V lost 7 bases and J 0 bases, leaving 15 bases between the germline ends. V and J are TRBV19 and TRBJ1-1; no clear D gene. Sequencing was done on a sample of CD4+ T cells from PBMCs. This TCR derives from a human donor with Susac syndrome. In nucleotides, the CDR3 is TGTGCCAGTACCGTCATTGGAAACCTGAACACTGAAGCTTTCTTT. This translates into CASTVIGNLNTEAFF.